The clone carrying this T cell receptor (beta chain) has just one count. The CDR3 is made up of 13 amino acids. The ends were cut back, 1 base at V and 4 bases at J, with 6 bases in the middle. The germline CDR1 and CDR2 sequences are KGHSH and LQKENI. The data are from a study of shared clonotypes between healthy human individuals. About the study: Researchers assigned three CD4 naive, three CD4 memory, two CD8 naive and one CD8 memory plate to each donor.

Sequencing used immunoSEQ multiplex PCR; TCRdb keeps in-frame clones, though not all of them. The data show over 2 million clones, approximately 90% seen once. The genes are TRBV18 and TRBJ2-3; D gene ambiguous. Input material: naive CD4+ T cells from PBMCs. Subset reported: CD45RA+ positively selected. This receptor was taken from a man aged 18 to 29 in good health. Some clones in this sample may be carry-over from other donors' samples. The CDR3 DNA follows: TGTGCCAGCTCACCACGAGAGGCAGATACGCAGTATTTT. It yields the protein CASSPREADTQYF.